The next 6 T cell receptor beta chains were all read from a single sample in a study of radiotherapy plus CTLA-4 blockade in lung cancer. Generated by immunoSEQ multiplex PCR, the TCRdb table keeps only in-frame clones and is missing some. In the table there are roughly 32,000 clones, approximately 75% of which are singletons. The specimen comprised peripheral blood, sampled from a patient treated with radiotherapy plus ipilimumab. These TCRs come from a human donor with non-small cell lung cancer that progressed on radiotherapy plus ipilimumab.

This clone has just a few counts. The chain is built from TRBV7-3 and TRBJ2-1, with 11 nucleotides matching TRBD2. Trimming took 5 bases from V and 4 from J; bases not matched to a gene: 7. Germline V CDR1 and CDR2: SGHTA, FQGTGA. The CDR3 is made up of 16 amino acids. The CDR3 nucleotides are TGTGCCAGCAGCCCGACGACTAGCGGGACATACAATGAGCAGTTCTTC. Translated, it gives CASSPTTSGTYNEQFF.

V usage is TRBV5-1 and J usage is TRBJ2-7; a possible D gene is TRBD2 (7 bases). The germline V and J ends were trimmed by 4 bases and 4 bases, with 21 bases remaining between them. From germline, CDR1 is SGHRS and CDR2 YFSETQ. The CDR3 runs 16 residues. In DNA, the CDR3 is TGCGCCAGCAGCGCCCGAAGGGGGGGGCTCGCGTACGAGCAGTACTTC. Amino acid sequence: CASSARRGGLAYEQYF.

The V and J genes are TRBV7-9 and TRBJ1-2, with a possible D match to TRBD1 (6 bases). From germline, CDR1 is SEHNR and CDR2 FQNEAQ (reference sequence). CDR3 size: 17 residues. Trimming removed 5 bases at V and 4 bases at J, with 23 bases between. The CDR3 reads CASSRPEDSRGGYGYTF. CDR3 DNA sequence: TGTGCCAGCAGCCGACCAGAGGACAGCCGTGGGGGCTATGGCTACACCTTC.

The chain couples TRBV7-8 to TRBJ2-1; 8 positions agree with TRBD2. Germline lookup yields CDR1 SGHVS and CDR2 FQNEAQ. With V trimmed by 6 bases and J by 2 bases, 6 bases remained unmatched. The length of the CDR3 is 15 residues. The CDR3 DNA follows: TGTGCCAGCAGTTCCCGGGAGGGAACCTACAATGAGCAGTTCTTC. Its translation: CASSSREGTYNEQFF.

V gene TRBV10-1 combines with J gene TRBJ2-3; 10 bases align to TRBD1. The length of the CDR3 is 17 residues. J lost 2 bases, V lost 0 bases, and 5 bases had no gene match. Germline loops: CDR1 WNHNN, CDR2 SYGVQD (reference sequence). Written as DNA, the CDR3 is TGCGCCAGCAGTGAGTCCCGGGACAGGGGTTTCACAGATACGCAGTATTTT. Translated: CASSESRDRGFTDTQYF.

The CDR3 bases are TGTGCCACCAGCAGTGATGGTCGTCCGGGACTAGCTGATTACGTGTACCAAGAGACCCAGTACTTC. Its protein product is CATSSDGRPGLADYVYQETQYF. The V and J genes are TRBV15 and TRBJ2-5, with 9 positions matching TRBD2. Germline CDR1 LNHNV, CDR2 YYDKDF (reference sequence). Germline trimming cut 3 bases from V and 0 bases from J; bases unmatched to any gene: 23. The CDR3 runs 22 residues.